One sample yielded the 25 T cell receptor beta chains listed below, sequenced in a study of blood T cells in healthy people across ages. The use of a sample-barcoded 5' primer and a J-beta primer mix characterized a second PCR of roughly 6 to 11 cycles. TCRdb reanalysed the 5' RACE reads using MiXCR and keeps one entry per CDR3 protein. The sample yields about 720,000 distinct CDR3 sequences, about a fifth seen once. The sequenced sample was blood. The receptors were sampled from a man in his 70s in good health.

The chain employs TRBV20-1 and TRBJ1-1; D is unresolved. The CDR3 is made up of 13 amino acids. Germline CDR1 is DFQATT and CDR2 is SNEGSKA (reference sequence). Trimming cost V 3 bases and J 0 bases, with 8 bases left between them. This CDR3 is CSASNSLNTEAFF. The CDR3 DNA follows: TGCAGTGCTAGTAACAGCTTGAACACTGAAGCTTTCTTT.

The chain couples TRBV12-3 or TRBV12-4 to TRBJ1-1, with 7 bases matching TRBD1. The trim removed 3 bases at V and 4 bases at J, leaving 8 bases unmatched. The CDR3 spans 15 residues. CDR3 amino acids: CASSFGGQASTEAFF. DNA for the CDR3: TGTGCCAGCAGTTTTGGCGGACAGGCGAGCACTGAAGCTTTCTTT.

Only one count was recorded for this clonotype. The chain couples TRBV5-1 to TRBJ1-2; D might be TRBD1 (6 bases). CDR1 and CDR2 from the germline V gene are SGHRS and YFSETQ. V was clipped by 3 bases and J by 2 bases, with 29 bases between them. This CDR3 spans 20 amino acids. The CDR3 DNA reads as TGCGCCAGCAGCTGGGGTCCCCCTAACACCTGGACAGTCATGAACTATGGCTACACCTTC. Amino acid sequence: CASSWGPPNTWTVMNYGYTF.

The chain has TRBV15 and TRBJ2-5, with TRBD2 identical over 7 bases. V gave up 1 base and J gave up 3 bases; unmatched junction bases: 5. This CDR3 is built from 15 residues. Germline loops: CDR1 LNHNV, CDR2 YYDKDF (reference sequence). CDR3 DNA: TGTGCCACCAGCAGAGTTGGGGGGGGTAAAGAGACCCAGTACTTC. Residues: CATSRVGGGKETQYF.

This chain connects TRBV27 to TRBJ1-4; the D gene is possibly TRBD1 (6 bases). CDR1 is MNHEY, CDR2 SMNVEV, per germline (reference sequence). V lost 6 bases and J lost 5, with 16 bases in between. This CDR3 contains 15 residues. The CDR3 spells CASRPTGFNNEKLFF. DNA for the CDR3: TGTGCCAGCAGACCGACAGGATTTAACAATGAAAAACTGTTTTTT.

This clonotype has more than one count but fewer than ten. The rearrangement joins TRBV5-1 to TRBJ1-4; D is unclear. Trimming took off 0 bases at V and 0 bases at J, with 12 bases between the two ends. Germline CDR1 and CDR2: SGHRS and YFSETQ. CDR3 length equals 17 residues. This CDR3 is CASSLGTTPATNEKLFF. The CDR3 DNA follows: TGCGCCAGCAGCTTGGGAACGACACCAGCAACTAATGAAAAACTGTTTTTT.

This clonotype was detected a few times. V usage is TRBV20-1 and J usage is TRBJ2-3; the D gene is possibly TRBD1 (6 bases). Germline CDR1 DFQATT, CDR2 SNEGSKA (reference sequence). The CDR3 has 14 residues. The V gene lost 4 bases and the J gene lost 0 bases, with 11 bases spanning the gap. The CDR3 is CSAKGETSTDTQYF. The CDR3 DNA sequence: TGCAGTGCTAAGGGGGAGACTAGCACAGATACGCAGTATTTT.

V usage is TRBV7-2 and J usage is TRBJ2-5, with D possibly TRBD2 on 6 matching bases. The CDR3 contains 14 residues. V lost 1 base and J lost 4, with 10 bases in between. Germline V gene sequence: CDR1 SGHTA, CDR2 FQGNSA. The CDR3, as DNA: TGTGCCAGCAGCTTAGAGACTAGTTCAGAGACCCAGTACTTC. Translating it yields CASSLETSSETQYF.

The chain has TRBV5-1 and TRBJ2-1, with D perhaps TRBD2 (5 bases). The CDR3 contains 15 residues. CDR1 is SGHRS and CDR2 is YFSETQ in the germline V gene. The V end was cut by 7 bases, the J end by 6 bases, with 20 bases between. The CDR3 loop is CASAPRAEALNEQFF. As DNA, the CDR3 is TGCGCCAGCGCACCTCGAGCGGAAGCGCTCAATGAGCAGTTCTTC. Full variable domain (missing parts from reference TRBV5-1 and TRBJ2-1): KAGVTQTPRYLIKTRGQQVTLSCSPISGHRSVSWYQQTPGQGLQFLFEYFSETQRNKGNFPGRFSGRQFSNSRSEMNVSTLELGDSALYLCASAPRAEALNEQFFGPGTRLTVL.

A note on this clonotype: A junction end diverges from the germline sequence, so it may reflect a read error. J is TRBJ1-1 and V is TRBV6-4, with a tentative D call TRBD1 (5 bases). The length of the CDR3 is 12 residues. Germline CDR1 reads MRHNA; CDR2 reads SNTAGT. The CDR3 reads CAGSGARGEAFF. The DNA for the CDR3 is TGTGCCGGCAGCGGGGCACGCGGCGAAGCTTTCTTT.

The J gene is TRBJ2-3, the V gene TRBV5-1; 12 nucleotides match TRBD2. The V segment lost 8 bases and the J segment 0 bases; nucleotides outside the gene matches: 7. The germline V gene encodes CDR1 SGHRS and CDR2 YFSETQ. The CDR3 contains 16 residues. The CDR3 coding sequence is TGCGCCAGTCAGACTAGCGGGAGCTCTAGCACAGATACGCAGTATTTT. This sequence encodes CASQTSGSSSTDTQYF. The full variable domain, in which reference TRBV5-1 and TRBJ2-3 provide the parts outside the CDR3, is KAGVTQTPRYLIKTRGQQVTLSCSPISGHRSVSWYQQTPGQGLQFLFEYFSETQRNKGNFPGRFSGRQFSNSRSEMNVSTLELGDSALYLCASQTSGSSSTDTQYFGPGTRLTVL.

This clonotype was observed a few times. J is TRBJ2-2 and V is TRBV5-1; unclear D gene. The germline V and J ends were trimmed by 2 bases and 6 bases, with 11 bases remaining between them. CDR3 length equals 14 residues. Germline CDR1 and CDR2: SGHRS and YFSETQ. The CDR3 nucleotides read TGCGCCAGCAGCTTCGCCCATGGCTCCGGGGAGCTGTTTTTT. Translation gives CASSFAHGSGELFF.

The chain recombines TRBV7-2 with TRBJ1-1; D ambiguous. Germline V lookup: CDR1 SGHTA, CDR2 FQGNSA. Trimming removed 5 bases at V and 11 bases at J, with 12 bases between. The CDR3 runs 11 residues. As DNA, the CDR3 is TGTGCCAGCAGCCCAACGATATCGGCTTTCTTT. Amino acid sequence: CASSPTISAFF.

The V gene is TRBV20-1, the J gene TRBJ2-6; a possible D gene is TRBD1 (8 bases). The CDR3 is 19 amino acids. From germline, CDR1 is DFQATT and CDR2 SNEGSKA (reference sequence). V lost 5 bases and J 0 bases, leaving 23 bases between the germline ends. Written as DNA, the CDR3 is TGCAGTGCTCACGGGGGGTCCGACAGGGGAGTCTCTGGGGCCAACGTCCTGACTTTC. It encodes CSAHGGSDRGVSGANVLTF.

At least ten counts were recorded for this clonotype. V usage is TRBV7-8 and J usage is TRBJ2-5; perhaps TRBD1 as D (5 bases). The J call is in doubt because the DNA end fits TRBJ2-7 better. Germline loops: CDR1 SGHVS, CDR2 FQNEAQ. The CDR3 length is 13 residues. CDR3 residues: CASSLRGGYEQYF. The CDR3 bases are TGTGCCAGCAGCTTAAGGGGCGGCTACGAGCAGTACTTC.

The rearrangement links TRBV12-3 or TRBV12-4 to TRBJ2-1, with 9 bases matching TRBD1. Losses at the gene ends were 7 bases for V and 7 bases for J; bases not matched to a gene: 8. The CDR3 sequence is 14 residues long. The CDR3, as DNA: TGTGCCAGCAACGGACAGGGGAAGGGGAATGAGCAGTTCTTC. Protein: CASNGQGKGNEQFF.

This clonotype was picked up a small number of times. J is TRBJ2-2 and V is TRBV20-1; 8 nucleotides align to TRBD2. Losses at the gene ends were 3 bases for V and 4 bases for J; bases not matched to a gene: 7. Germline V gene data show CDR1 as DFQATT and CDR2 as SNEGSKA (reference sequence). This CDR3 region has 15 residues. The CDR3 loop is CSARAGTSFTGELFF. In nucleotides, the CDR3 is TGCAGTGCTAGGGCCGGGACTAGTTTCACCGGGGAGCTGTTTTTT.

The chain is built from TRBV28 and TRBJ2-7, with D possibly TRBD1 on 5 matching bases. CDR3 length: 14 amino acids. Germline lookup yields CDR1 MDHEN and CDR2 SYDVKM. The ends were cut back, 3 bases at V and 2 bases at J, with 11 bases in the middle. CDR3 loop: CASSLSGLPYEQYF. The CDR3 DNA sequence: TGTGCCAGCAGTTTGTCAGGGTTACCCTACGAGCAGTACTTC.

In the case of this clonotype: One junction end does not reproduce the germline sequence, and a read error may be involved. V usage is TRBV27 and J usage is TRBJ2-1, with D unclear. The CDR3 is 13 amino acids. CDR1 is MNHEY and CDR2 is SMNVEV in the germline V gene (reference sequence). This chain's CDR3 is CANSFRVNVEQFF. The CDR3 DNA follows: TGTGCCAACAGTTTTCGGGTTAATGTTGAGCAGTTCTTC.

This clonotype was detected a few times. V gene TRBV20-1 combines with J gene TRBJ2-5, with D tentatively TRBD2 (5 bases). The J call is uncertain, as TRBJ2-1 better fits the DNA end. Germline CDR1 and CDR2: DFQATT and SNEGSKA (reference sequence). There are 14 residues in the CDR3. The CDR3 reads CSARALAGFNEQFF. The DNA of the CDR3 is TGCAGTGCTAGAGCGCTAGCAGGATTCAATGAGCAGTTCTTC.

In this sample, this clonotype turned up a few times. The V and J genes are TRBV5-6 and TRBJ2-5; 10 positions match TRBD2. The CDR3 has 17 residues. Unmatched junction bases numbered 14, after V lost 4 bases and J lost 5 bases. Germline V CDR1 and CDR2: SGHDT, YYEEEE. The CDR3 region is CASSPTSGTLQGETQYF. Written as DNA, the CDR3 is TGTGCCAGCAGCCCCACTAGCGGGACTCTCCAAGGGGAGACCCAGTACTTC. Full variable domain (rest looked up from reference TRBV5-6 and TRBJ2-5): DAGVTQSPTHLIKTRGQQVTLRCSPKSGHDTVSWYQQALGQGPQFIFQYYEEEERQRGNFPDRFSGHQFPNYSSELNVNALLLGDSALYLCASSPTSGTLQGETQYFGPGTRLLVL.

This clonotype has only a few counts. The V call is TRBV5-1, the J call TRBJ2-3, with 7 bases lining up with TRBD1. This CDR3 has 17 amino acids. V shed 4 bases, J shed 0 bases, and the junction held 11 bases outside the gene matches. Germline V gene lookup returns CDR1 SGHRS and CDR2 YFSETQ. The CDR3: CASSPWDSAPSTDTQYF. For the CDR3, the DNA is TGCGCCAGCAGCCCGTGGGACAGTGCTCCTAGCACAGATACGCAGTATTTT.

The rearrangement joins TRBV29-1 to TRBJ2-3; D uncertain. The CDR3 has 16 amino acids. V lost 4 bases to trimming and J lost 2 bases, with 19 bases between them. CDR1 and CDR2 (germline): SQVTM, ANQGSEA. CDR3 DNA: TGCAGCGTTGCATATCAGGCGGTGATCCCCACAGATACGCAGTATTTT. This translates into CSVAYQAVIPTDTQYF.

The chain couples TRBV27 to TRBJ1-2, with D perhaps matching TRBD1 (5 bases). V lost 6 bases to trimming and J lost 8 bases, with 22 bases between them. Per germline, CDR1 MNHEY and CDR2 SMNVEV (reference sequence). This CDR3 contains 15 residues. DNA for the CDR3: TGTGCCAGCAGGGGGCTGGAGAAACCCGGGCCGGGCTACACCTTC. This sequence encodes CASRGLEKPGPGYTF.

V is TRBV18 and J is TRBJ2-5, with TRBD2 as a possible D gene (6 bases). Looked up from germline, CDR1 is KGHSH and CDR2 is LQKENI. Trimming pared 7 bases from V and 3 bases from J, leaving 21 bases between. CDR3 length: 16 amino acids. CDR3 region: CASYPEGRLLKETQYF. The CDR3, as DNA: TGTGCCAGCTACCCGGAGGGACGGCTACTAAAAGAGACCCAGTACTTC.